Listed below are T cell receptor beta chains from one sample, sequenced in a study of Ad26.COV2.S vaccination and SARS-CoV-2 variants. Measured with immunoSEQ multiplex PCR; TCRdb has only the in-frame clones, and not every one. This table has roughly 390,000 clones, 70% to 90% appearing once. The sample consisted of peripheral blood, taken in a trial of Ad26.COV2.S vaccine versus placebo. These TCRs come from a person aged 18-65 years who received the Ad26.COV2.S COVID-19 vaccine or a placebo. Each CDR3 is given with its conserved first and last residue. D genes are given only for firm matches.

V gene	D gene	J gene	CDR3 protein
TRBV27	.	TRBJ2-7	CASSFYGPSSYEQYF
TRBV25-1	.	TRBJ1-2	CASSEVYQEDYGYTF
TRBV3-1/TRBV3-2	.	TRBJ2-1	CASSQEVTGGEFF
TRBV7-9	.	TRBJ1-2	CASSLAVNYGYTF
TRBV5-1	.	TRBJ2-5	CASSRQVTGTLQETQYF
TRBV11-3	TRBD2	TRBJ2-2	CASSPGTSLNTGELFF
TRBV30	.	TRBJ2-7	CAWSISHYEQYF
TRBV27	.	TRBJ1-1	CASGSVLRAPRRAEAFF
TRBV5-6	TRBD1	TRBJ2-4	CASSFRDRANIQYF
TRBV9	.	TRBJ2-3	CASSTPGATDTQYF
TRBV3-1/TRBV3-2	.	TRBJ1-2	CASSNRAYYGYTF
TRBV6-1	.	TRBJ1-5	CASSEAHGGVHQPQHF
TRBV7-9	.	TRBJ2-2	CASSLTSGLNTGELFF
TRBV3-1/TRBV3-2	.	TRBJ1-1	CASSQDSGSTEAFF
TRBV5-1	.	TRBJ1-2	CASSLAAAEGYGYTF
TRBV19	.	TRBJ2-6	CASSMGTSGANVLTF
TRBV6-5	TRBD1	TRBJ1-4	CASSYGTGYEKLFF
TRBV6-1	TRBD1	TRBJ1-2	CASSEASTGERYYGYTF
TRBV19	.	TRBJ2-7	CASSMVDGSSYEQYF
TRBV4-1	.	TRBJ1-1	CASSQVPGMNTEAFF
TRBV2	.	TRBJ2-2	CASTGGTGELFF
TRBV11-3	.	TRBJ1-1	CASSLIGGSEAFF
TRBV6-2/TRBV6-3	TRBD1	TRBJ1-2	CASSWTGPYYGYTF
TRBV27	.	TRBJ2-3	CASSFVGGTDTQYF
TRBV12-3/TRBV12-4	.	TRBJ1-1	CASSFVGTEAFF
TRBV5-8	.	TRBJ1-2	CASSSPQGYGYTF
TRBV18	TRBD1	TRBJ1-2	CASSPGTVMGYGYTF
TRBV3-1/TRBV3-2	.	TRBJ1-1	CASSQERVAGTEAFF
TRBV29-1	.	TRBJ2-5	CSVETAETQYF
TRBV7-2	.	TRBJ2-7	CASSFRGPYEQYF
TRBV4-3	.	TRBJ1-1	CASSQILRGRPSGAFF
TRBV29-1	TRBD1	TRBJ2-1	CSVEDWQGTDNEQFF
TRBV5-1	TRBD2	TRBJ2-2	CASSLGTSGNGELFF
TRBV2	TRBD2	TRBJ2-3	CASARGSGGPSTDTQYF
TRBV4-2	TRBD2	TRBJ2-1	CASSQETSGAYNEQFF
TRBV10-1	TRBD1	TRBJ2-3	CATGQGPTDTQYF
TRBV3-1/TRBV3-2	TRBD1	TRBJ1-3	CASSRTAGGDTIYF
TRBV25-1	.	TRBJ1-5	CASSRIRDTYQPQHF
TRBV3-1/TRBV3-2	.	TRBJ2-2	CASSLTQGSTGELFF
TRBV6-5	.	TRBJ1-3	CASSRPGPGNTIYF
TRBV4-2	.	TRBJ1-2	CASSQDPSRKQGYTF